What follows is one TCR beta chain and its context. Each CDR3 protein is one row after TCRdb ran MiXCR on the RACE reads. The profile shows about 120,000 distinct CDR3 sequences, around an eighth of them singletons. This sample was taken from a study of human T cells and chemical hapten exposure. On the study more broadly: Researchers reported sensitizing a roughly 2 cm by roughly 2 cm upper inner arm skin site with 2% DPC. Chiefly female patients presented with alopecia areata, totalis or universalis.

Time point of the sample: pre-sensitization, week 0. Treatment in this sample: therapeutic diphenylcyclopropenone sensitization with weekly scalp DPC. Donors, patients with alopecia ranging from 18 to 70 years old and judged suitable for DPC, provided samples. CDR3 length: 14 residues. Germline loops: CDR1 SGHRS, CDR2 YFSETQ. V was shortened by 4 bases and J by 8 bases, with 18 bases between the two germline ends. The receptor comes from a woman aged 18 to 35 with alopecia areata. Some clones in this sample may be carry-over from other donors' samples. The gene calls are TRBV5-1 and TRBJ1-2; TRBD1 might be the D (6 bases). The source was whole blood, collected in connection with sensitization to the hapten diphenylcyclopropenone (DPC). The CDR3, as DNA: TGCGCCAGCAGCCTACGGGACATCGGCGGGGGCTACACCTTC. It is translated as CASSLRDIGGGYTF.